This T cell receptor beta chain originates from a study of spatial heterogeneity in lung cancer. Whole-study context: Sequences of the beta chain were consistently detected in greater numbers than alpha-chain sequences.

Broader study findings: The number of expanded tumor alpha and beta chains correlated with mutation number.

By proportion, this clonotype is medium-sized. Its antigen is as yet unknown. The length of the CDR3 is 14 residues. Trimming took 4 bases from V and 0 from J, leaving 11 bases between them. CDR1 is SGHDT, CDR2 YYEEEE, per germline. One entry per CDR3 protein, called by TCRdb with MiXCR from the 5' RACE reads. The sample consists of around 13,000 distinct CDR3 sequences, about 6.3% of them appearing once. Time point in this sample: sample taken at primary tumor resection. A total of more than 65 untreated early-stage non-small cell lung cancer patients served as donors. Whole RNA obtained from tumor, nontumor lung or frozen PBMC underwent sequencing without sorting.

Sequences were derived from lung tumor tissue, sampled at surgery. This receptor was taken from a female donor with early-stage non-small cell lung cancer. The chain links TRBV5-6 to TRBJ2-7, with D perhaps matching TRBD1 (6 bases). The CDR3 coding sequence is TGTGCCAGCAGCGAGGGACACCTCTCCTACGAGCAGTACTTC. It translates to CASSEGHLSYEQYF.